One sample yielded the 19 T cell receptor beta chains listed below, sequenced in a study of blood T cells in healthy people across ages. A second PCR of roughly 7 to 11 cycles used a sample-barcoded 5' primer and a J-beta primer mix. TCRdb analysed the 5' RACE reads with MiXCR anew, one entry per CDR3 protein. The table has around 710,000 distinct CDR3 sequences, about 40% seen once; the top ten hold around a fifth. Sequences were obtained from blood. These receptors were collected from a woman in her fifties or sixties in good health.

This chain joins TRBV5-1 and TRBJ2-5, with D possibly TRBD1 on 6 matching bases. The germline gives CDR1 SGHRS, CDR2 YFSETQ. This CDR3 has 14 amino acids. V was pared by 4 bases and J by 2 bases, with 12 bases between. The CDR3 DNA sequence: TGCGCCAGCAGCCGGACAGTGCTACAAGAGACCCAGTACTTC. Protein sequence: CASSRTVLQETQYF.

Worth noting for this clonotype: A junction end diverges from the germline sequence, so it may reflect a read error. The chain has TRBV5-1 and TRBJ1-1; D ambiguous. This CDR3 is 14 amino acids long. CDR1 SGHRS and CDR2 YFSETQ come from the germline V gene. The CDR3 region has the DNA TGTGCCAGCAGCTCCAGTTATACGGTCACTGAAGCTTTCTTT. Amino acids: CASSSSYTVTEAFF.

This clonotype was seen ten or more times. The chain uses TRBV29-1 and TRBJ2-7; D remains ambiguous. Germline V gene data show CDR1 as SQVTM and CDR2 as ANQGSEA. The germline V and J ends were trimmed by 4 bases and 3 bases, with 10 bases remaining between them. This CDR3 has 12 residues. CDR3 protein: CSVVVRYYEQYF. The CDR3 bases are TGCAGCGTTGTGGTACGGTACTACGAGCAGTACTTC.

For the CDR3, the DNA is TGTGCCAGCAGTTACGGCCCAGGGCTAGCCAAAAACATTCAGTACTTC. It codes for CASSYGPGLAKNIQYF. The chain couples TRBV6-2 or TRBV6-3 to TRBJ2-4; D possibly corresponds to TRBD1 (5 bases). V was shortened by 2 bases and J by 0 bases, with 11 bases between the two germline ends. CDR3 length: 16 amino acids. Germline V CDR1 and CDR2: MNHEY, SVGEGT.

The chain couples TRBV7-2 to TRBJ2-3; D is ambiguous. The CDR3 sequence is 15 residues long. Deletions cut 2 bases from V and 1 base from J, with 10 bases between. Germline CDR1 reads SGHTA; CDR2 reads FQGNSA. CDR3 in DNA: TGTGCCAGCAGCTTAATCCCTCGGGGCACAGATACGCAGTATTTT. Amino acids: CASSLIPRGTDTQYF.

This clonotype was found many times. The rearrangement uses TRBV20-1 and TRBJ2-7; TRBD2 is a possible D gene (6 bases). The CDR3 totals 13 residues. V was clipped by 5 bases and J by 7 bases, with 18 bases between them. CDR1 and CDR2 from the germline V gene are DFQATT and SNEGSKA (reference sequence). CDR3: CSAQEGRAREQYF. CDR3 in DNA: TGCAGTGCTCAGGAGGGGCGCGCAAGGGAGCAGTACTTC.

The chain carries TRBV6-5 and TRBJ2-1, with 7 positions matching TRBD1. Germline CDR1 and CDR2: MNHEY and SVGAGI. This CDR3 is built from 15 residues. The V gene end was trimmed by 4 bases and the J gene end by 1 base; junction bases not matched to a gene: 4. The CDR3 coding sequence is TGTGCCAGCAGTTCCGACAGGGATTCCTACAATGAGCAGTTCTTC. It yields the protein CASSSDRDSYNEQFF.

Note on this clonotype: This sequence may be a read error, since a much larger clone differs from it by one base. CDR3 nucleotide sequence: TGTGCCAGCGCCTTCGCGGGCAAAGAGACCCAGTTCTTC. This encodes CASAFAGKETQFF. The J gene is TRBJ2-1, the V gene TRBV7-2; TRBD2 might be the D (5 bases). In germline, CDR1 is SGHTA, CDR2 FQGNSA. The CDR3 has 13 amino acids. Between the trimmed V and J ends, which lost 8 bases and 13 bases, there was a span of 21 bases.

J is TRBJ2-7 and V is TRBV4-2; 9 positions agree with TRBD2. The ends lost 4 bases at V and 2 bases at J; junction bases unmatched: 9. Germline V lookup: CDR1 LGHNA, CDR2 YNFKEQ. The CDR3 totals 16 residues. The CDR3, as DNA: TGTGCCAGCAGCCGAGCTTATAGCGGGAGCCCCTACGAGCAGTACTTC. Protein sequence: CASSRAYSGSPYEQYF.

This clonotype has just one count. The V gene is TRBV4-1, the J gene TRBJ2-5; D might be TRBD2 (5 bases). Germline values: CDR1 MGHRA, CDR2 YSYEKL. This CDR3 is 15 amino acids long. Trimming removed 3 bases from V and 11 bases from J, with 22 bases in between. Here the CDR3 DNA reads TGCGCCAGCAGCCACTACCGGGGTCCCTCCGATGAGCAGTACTTC. Protein: CASSHYRGPSDEQYF.

This clonotype was detected only once. This chain links TRBV30 with TRBJ2-3; 7 bases fit TRBD1. The CDR3 consists of 16 residues. Germline V gene sequence: CDR1 GTSNPN, CDR2 SVGIG (reference sequence). Germline trimming cut 2 bases from V and 2 bases from J; bases unmatched to any gene: 10. The CDR3, as DNA: TGTGCCTGGAGTCCAGTGACAGGGCTTACCACAGATACGCAGTATTTT. This translates into CAWSPVTGLTTDTQYF.

The rearrangement joins TRBV10-3 to TRBJ1-1; 10 positions agree with TRBD1. With 6 bases clipped from V and 5 bases from J, the junction kept 9 bases outside the gene matches. CDR3 length: 15 residues. Germline values: CDR1 ENHRY, CDR2 SYGVKD. The CDR3 protein is CAIRGQGKGETEAFF. CDR3 in DNA: TGTGCCATCAGGGGACAGGGGAAAGGTGAGACTGAAGCTTTCTTT.

The chain uses TRBV6-1 and TRBJ2-1; no definite D call. The CDR3 extends over 12 amino acids. The germline V gene has CDR1 MNHNS and CDR2 SASEGT. V lost 5 bases, J lost 9 bases, and 11 bases lay in between. The CDR3, as DNA: TGTGCCAGCAGTTTTTACGACCGTGAGCAGTTCTTC. It translates to CASSFYDREQFF.

CDR3 nucleotides: TGTGCCAGCAGCGTACATACAGGTCCCGGTCAAGAGACCCAGTACTTC. Encoded protein: CASSVHTGPGQETQYF. The gene calls are TRBV9 and TRBJ2-5, with D perhaps matching TRBD1 (5 bases). V lost 1 base, J lost 2 bases, and 15 bases lay in between. This CDR3 is 16 amino acids long. Germline CDR1 and CDR2: SGDLS and YYNGEE. The full variable domain, rest sourced from reference TRBV9 and TRBJ2-5, is DSGVTQTPKHLITATGQRVTLRCSPRSGDLSVYWYQQSLDQGLQFLIQYYNGEERAKGNILERFSAQQFPDLHSELNLSSLELGDSALYFCASSVHTGPGQETQYFGPGTRLLVL.

The genes are TRBV27 and TRBJ1-4; the D gene is possibly TRBD1 (6 bases). This CDR3 region has 15 residues. V was cut by 1 base and J by 7 bases, with 13 bases left in between. Per germline, CDR1 MNHEY and CDR2 SMNVEV (reference sequence). The CDR3 DNA follows: TGTGCCAGCAGTTTATTGCAGGGGAAACCTGAAAAACTGTTTTTT. Its protein is CASSLLQGKPEKLFF.

This chain joins TRBV6-5 and TRBJ2-6; 8 bases fit TRBD1. The CDR3 totals 15 residues. With V trimmed by 8 bases and J by 3 bases, 6 bases remained unmatched. Germline-derived CDR1 and CDR2 are MNHEY and SVGAGI. The CDR3 is CASRTGTFGANVLTF. CDR3 coding DNA: TGTGCCAGCCGGACAGGGACTTTTGGGGCCAACGTCCTGACTTTC.

The rearrangement joins TRBV12-3 or TRBV12-4 to TRBJ2-1; tentative D call: TRBD1 (5 bases). The CDR3 has 16 amino acids. The V and J ends lost 1 base and 3 bases respectively, with 13 bases between them. CDR3 DNA sequence: TGTGCCAGCAGTTTAGTTATGGGGCGAAACTACAATGAGCAGTTCTTC. Protein: CASSLVMGRNYNEQFF.

This clonotype was detected a few times. The J gene is TRBJ2-3, the V gene TRBV19, with D maybe TRBD2 (7 bases). The CDR3 length is 15 residues. V was cut by 7 bases and J by 1 base, with 15 bases left in between. Per the germline V gene, CDR1 is LNHDA and CDR2 is SQIVND (reference sequence). The CDR3 DNA sequence: TGTGCCAGTATTGCGACGGGGGGCCGCACAGATACGCAGTATTTT. Translating it yields CASIATGGRTDTQYF. Using reference TRBV19 and TRBJ2-3 for the parts outside the CDR3, the full variable domain is DGGITQSPKYLFRKEGQNVTLSCEQNLNHDAMYWYRQDPGQGLRLIYYSQIVNDFQKGDIAEGYSVSREKKESFPLTVTSAQKNPTAFYLCASIATGGRTDTQYFGPGTRLTVL.

This chain joins TRBV6-2 or TRBV6-3 and TRBJ2-5; D might be TRBD2 (6 bases). CDR1 is MNHEY, CDR2 SVGEGT, per germline. The CDR3 runs to 17 residues. Trimming took 4 bases from V and 1 from J, leaving 19 bases between them. CDR3 nucleotides: TGTGCCAGCAGTTCTCCGTTCGGGACTTTTTGCCAAGAGACCCAGTACTTC. The encoded protein is CASSSPFGTFCQETQYF.